This T cell receptor (beta chain) originates from a study of response to subunit inactivated influenza vaccine (dated by TCRdb to the late 2010s). With regard to the full study: The study used deep quantitative T cell receptor repertoire profiling to track responses to a trivalent subunit inactivated influenza vaccine.

What the study reported, not specific to this receptor: The authors proposed that each seasonal influenza vaccination may bring in only a limited number of new T cells.

In this sample, this clonotype turned up once. No antigen is known for it. Per-base quality was not reported, and no clone a single base away is much larger than it. On its own, one read is weak support. The CDR3 covers 17 residues, taking in both the cysteine and the phenylalanine. Only the CDR3 DNA stays, 51 bases, in frame from base 1. For CDR1 and CDR2, the germline V gene (reference sequence) lists MNHEY and SMNVEV. Unmatched junction bases come to 10, with V trimmed by 6 bases and J by 4 bases. To prepare the library, RT-PCR was applied. Reads for this sample came from an Illumina HiSeq 2500. TCRdb took the public reads, trimmed them with fastp at Q25, ran MiXCR for clone calling and kept in-frame beta chains. Rows are unified per CDR3 protein, each entry keeping the most common DNA and genes. The sample includes 700,000 to 900,000 distinct CDR3 sequences, with approximately 21% observed a single time. The top ten clonotypes cover roughly 10% of the sample.

The material sequenced was PBMCs from blood, taken 4 to 6 days after vaccination. This receptor chain uses TRBV27 and TRBJ2-5; TRBD2 matches 14 bases in the middle. The TCR comes from a man aged 50-60 years who received an inactivated influenza vaccine. Donor details come from another sample of the same person, matched by shared clones. The CDR3 protein: CASRPGLAGGSRETQYF. In nucleotide form, the sequence is TGTGCCAGCAGGCCTGGACTAGCGGGAGGAAGTCGAGAGACCCAGTACTTC.